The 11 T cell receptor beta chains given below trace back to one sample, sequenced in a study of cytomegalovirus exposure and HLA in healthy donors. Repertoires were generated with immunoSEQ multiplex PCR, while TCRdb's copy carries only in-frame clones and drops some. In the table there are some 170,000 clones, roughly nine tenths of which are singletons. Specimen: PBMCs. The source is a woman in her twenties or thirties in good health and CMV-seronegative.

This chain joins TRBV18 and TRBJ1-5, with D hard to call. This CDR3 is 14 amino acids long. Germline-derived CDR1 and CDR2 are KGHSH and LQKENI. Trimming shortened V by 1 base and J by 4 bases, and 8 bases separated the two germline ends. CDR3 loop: CASSPLAFNQPQHF. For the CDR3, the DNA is TGTGCCAGCTCACCACTTGCGTTTAATCAGCCCCAGCATTTT.

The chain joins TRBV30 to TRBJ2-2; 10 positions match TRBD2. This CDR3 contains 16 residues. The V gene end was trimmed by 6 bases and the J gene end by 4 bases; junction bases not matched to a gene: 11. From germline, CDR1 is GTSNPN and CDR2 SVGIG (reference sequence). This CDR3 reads CACPPEAGGGTGELFF. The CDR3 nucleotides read TGTGCCTGCCCCCCTGAAGCGGGGGGGGGCACCGGGGAGCTGTTTTTT.

For the CDR3, the DNA is TGTGCCAGCAGTCGGGACGGCTACACCTTC. Protein sequence: CASSRDGYTF. This sequence joins TRBV6-5 and TRBJ1-2; possible D gene TRBD1, 5 bases. Germline CDR1 is MNHEY and CDR2 is SVGAGI. V was pared by 5 bases and J by 8 bases, with 6 bases between. CDR3 length: 10 amino acids.

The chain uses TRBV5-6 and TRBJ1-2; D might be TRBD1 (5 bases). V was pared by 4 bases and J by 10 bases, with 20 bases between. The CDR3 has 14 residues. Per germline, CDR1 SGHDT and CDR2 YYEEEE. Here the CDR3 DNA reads TGTGCCAGCAGCCAAATAGACGGGACGTCTCACTACACCTTC. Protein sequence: CASSQIDGTSHYTF. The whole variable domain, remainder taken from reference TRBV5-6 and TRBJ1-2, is DAGVTQSPTHLIKTRGQQVTLRCSPKSGHDTVSWYQQALGQGPQFIFQYYEEEERQRGNFPDRFSGHQFPNYSSELNVNALLLGDSALYLCASSQIDGTSHYTFGSGTRLTVV.

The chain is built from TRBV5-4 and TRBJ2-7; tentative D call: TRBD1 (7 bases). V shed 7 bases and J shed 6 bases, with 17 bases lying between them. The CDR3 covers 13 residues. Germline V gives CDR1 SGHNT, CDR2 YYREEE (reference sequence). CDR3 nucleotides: TGTGCCAGCGGCGCGGGACAGATTAGCGAGCAGTACTTC. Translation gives CASGAGQISEQYF.

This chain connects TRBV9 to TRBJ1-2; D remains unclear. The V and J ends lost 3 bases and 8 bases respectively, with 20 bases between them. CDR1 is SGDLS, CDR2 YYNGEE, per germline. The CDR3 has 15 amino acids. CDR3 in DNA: TGTGCCAGCAGCGCAGCCGGGCCCCCGGATCGAGGCTACACCTTC. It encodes CASSAAGPPDRGYTF.

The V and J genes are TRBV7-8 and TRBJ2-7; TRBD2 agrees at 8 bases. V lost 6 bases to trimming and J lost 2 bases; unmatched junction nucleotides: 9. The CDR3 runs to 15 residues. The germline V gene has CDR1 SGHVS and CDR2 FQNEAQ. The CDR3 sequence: CASSREGGGPYEQYF. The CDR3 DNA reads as TGTGCCAGCAGTCGGGAAGGCGGGGGGCCCTACGAGCAGTACTTC. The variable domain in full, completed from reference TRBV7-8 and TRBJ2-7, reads GAGVSQSPRYKVAKRGQDVALRCDPISGHVSLFWYQQALGQGPEFLTYFQNEAQLDKSGLPSDRFFAERPEGSVSTLKIQRTQQEDSAVYLCASSREGGGPYEQYFGPGTRLTVT.

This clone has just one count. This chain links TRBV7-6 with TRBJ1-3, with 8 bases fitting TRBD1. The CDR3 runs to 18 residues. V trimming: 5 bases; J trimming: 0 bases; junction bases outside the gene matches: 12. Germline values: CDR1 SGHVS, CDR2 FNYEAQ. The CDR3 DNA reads TGTGCCAGCAGCAGGGGTACAGGGGGTGAAGTCTCTGGAAACACCATATATTTT. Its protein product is CASSRGTGGEVSGNTIYF.

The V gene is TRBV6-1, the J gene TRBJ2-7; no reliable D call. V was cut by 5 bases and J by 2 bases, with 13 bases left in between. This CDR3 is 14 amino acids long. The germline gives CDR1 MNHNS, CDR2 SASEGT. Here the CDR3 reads CASSSGLWAYEQYF. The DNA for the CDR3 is TGTGCCAGCAGTTCCGGGCTTTGGGCCTACGAGCAGTACTTC.

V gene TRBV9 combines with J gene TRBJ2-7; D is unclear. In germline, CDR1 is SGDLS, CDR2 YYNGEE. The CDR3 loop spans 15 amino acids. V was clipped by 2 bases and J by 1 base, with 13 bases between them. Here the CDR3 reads CASSVRHGPSYEQYF. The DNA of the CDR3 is TGTGCCAGCAGCGTGAGACACGGACCATCCTACGAGCAGTACTTC.

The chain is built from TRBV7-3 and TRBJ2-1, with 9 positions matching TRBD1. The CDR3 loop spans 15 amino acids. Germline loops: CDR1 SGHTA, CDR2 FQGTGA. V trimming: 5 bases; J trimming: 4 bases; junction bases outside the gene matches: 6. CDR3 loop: CASSQGTGLYNEQFF. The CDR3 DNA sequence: TGTGCCAGCAGCCAAGGGACAGGGCTGTACAATGAGCAGTTCTTC.